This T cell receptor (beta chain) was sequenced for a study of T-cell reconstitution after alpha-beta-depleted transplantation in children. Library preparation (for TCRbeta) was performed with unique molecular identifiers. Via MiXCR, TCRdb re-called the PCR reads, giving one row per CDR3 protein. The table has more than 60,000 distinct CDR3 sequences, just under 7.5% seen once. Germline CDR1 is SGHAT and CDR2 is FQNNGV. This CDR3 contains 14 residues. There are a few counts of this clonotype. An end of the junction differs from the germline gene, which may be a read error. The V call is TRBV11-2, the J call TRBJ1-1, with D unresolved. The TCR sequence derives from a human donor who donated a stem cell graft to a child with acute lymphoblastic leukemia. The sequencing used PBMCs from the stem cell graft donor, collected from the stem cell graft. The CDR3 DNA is TGTGCCAGCAGCCTAGAGTCGGGGAGGGCTGAAGCTTTCTTT. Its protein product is CASSLESGRAEAFF. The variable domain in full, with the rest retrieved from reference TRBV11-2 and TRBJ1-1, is EAGVAQSPRYKIIEKRQSVAFWCNPISGHATLYWYQQILGQGPKLLIQFQNNGVVDDSQLPKDRFSAERLKGVDSTLKIQPAKLEDSAVYLCASSLESGRAEAFFGQGTRLTVV.